Below are 18 T cell receptor beta chains sequenced from a single sample in a study of cytomegalovirus exposure and HLA in healthy donors. PCR was performed using 60 Vbeta and 13 Jbeta primers. Repertoires were generated with immunoSEQ multiplex PCR, while TCRdb's copy carries only in-frame clones and drops some. The data show about 140,000 clones, less than 85% seen once. Sequenced: PBMCs. Receptors originate from an older woman in good health and CMV-seropositive.

The rearrangement joins TRBV19 to TRBJ2-2, with TRBD1 as a possible D gene (5 bases). The CDR3 is 15 residues long. Trimming stripped 3 bases from V and 0 bases from J, with 8 bases between. CDR1 is LNHDA and CDR2 is SQIVND in the germline V gene (reference sequence). The CDR3 here is CASSIWTTNTGELFF. The DNA for the CDR3 is TGTGCCAGTAGTATTTGGACAACGAACACCGGGGAGCTGTTTTTT.

V usage is TRBV11-2 and J usage is TRBJ2-7; the match to TRBD1 covers 8 bases. J gave up 3 bases and V 0 bases, and 1 base lay outside the gene matches. This CDR3 contains 14 residues. CDR1 and CDR2 from the germline V gene are SGHAT and FQNNGV. CDR3 sequence reads: CASSLEQGGYEQYF. CDR3 sequence (DNA): TGTGCCAGCAGCTTAGAACAGGGGGGCTACGAGCAGTACTTC.

As DNA, the CDR3 is TGTGCCAGCAGGACGACACTTCAGCCCCAGCATTTT. As protein: CASRTTLQPQHF. This sequence joins TRBV28 and TRBJ1-5; D is unresolved. Germline V gene sequence: CDR1 MDHEN, CDR2 SYDVKM. The CDR3 extends over 12 amino acids. V dropped 6 bases and J dropped 6 bases, with 9 bases sitting between them.

The chain combines TRBV2 with TRBJ1-1, with D tentatively TRBD1 (5 bases). V lost 4 bases and J 0 bases, leaving 9 bases between the germline ends. This CDR3 has 14 amino acids. Germline V gene sequence: CDR1 SNHLY, CDR2 FYNNEI. CDR3 loop: CASSGGGLNTEAFF. CDR3 sequence (DNA): TGTGCCAGCAGTGGCGGGGGGTTGAACACTGAAGCTTTCTTT.

This chain uses TRBV11-2 with TRBJ1-4; D not certain. CDR3 length: 15 amino acids. V was trimmed by 4 bases and J by 2 bases, leaving 11 bases between them. Germline-derived CDR1 and CDR2 are SGHAT and FQNNGV. DNA for the CDR3: TGTGCCAGCAGCTCTGGACGGACTACTAATGAAAAACTGTTTTTT. Amino acid sequence: CASSSGRTTNEKLFF.

This chain uses TRBV6-5 with TRBJ2-1, with TRBD2 identical over 8 bases. Germline V gives CDR1 MNHEY, CDR2 SVGAGI. This CDR3 has 15 residues. V dropped 10 bases and J dropped 4; count of bases not matched to a gene: 12. In nucleotides, the CDR3 is TGTGCCACCCGGGAGGGGGGGGCGGCGTACAATGAGCAGTTCTTC. Its translation is CATREGGAAYNEQFF.

The chain uses TRBV30 and TRBJ1-5; TRBD1 matches 8 bases. The CDR3 length is 14 residues. V lost 2 bases and J lost 4; bases outside the gene matches: 4. Germline lookup yields CDR1 GTSNPN and CDR2 SVGIG (reference sequence). This CDR3 is CAWSYTGGNQPQHF. DNA of the CDR3: TGTGCCTGGAGTTACACAGGGGGTAATCAGCCCCAGCATTTT.

The chain has TRBV4-1 and TRBJ2-1; 11 bases align to TRBD2. There are 15 residues in the CDR3. V gave up 1 base and J gave up 6 bases; unmatched junction bases: 2. Germline V gene data show CDR1 as MGHRA and CDR2 as YSYEKL. The CDR3 loop reads CASSQVSGRGNEQFF. CDR3 coding DNA: TGCGCCAGCAGCCAAGTTAGCGGGAGGGGCAATGAGCAGTTCTTC.

This chain uses TRBV6-5 with TRBJ1-2, with TRBD1 matching 7 bases. The CDR3 sequence is 12 residues long. Germline CDR1 MNHEY, CDR2 SVGAGI. J lost 8 bases, V lost 7 bases, and 7 bases had no gene match. The CDR3 here is CASIDRVRGYTF. The CDR3, as DNA: TGTGCCAGCATCGACAGGGTCCGAGGCTACACCTTC.

This clone was picked up one time. The chain carries TRBV5-1 and TRBJ1-1; D might be TRBD1 (6 bases). This CDR3 has 14 amino acids. Germline-derived CDR1 and CDR2 are SGHRS and YFSETQ. The V end was cut by 0 bases, the J end by 7 bases, with 13 bases between. DNA for the CDR3: TGCGCCAGCAGCTTGGACAGGGAGGGGGGTGAAGCTTTCTTT. This codes for CASSLDREGGEAFF.

The J gene is TRBJ2-6, the V gene TRBV7-3, with D perhaps matching TRBD1 (5 bases). V was shortened by 7 bases and J by 0 bases, with 13 bases between the two germline ends. Germline loops: CDR1 SGHTA, CDR2 FQGTGA. The CDR3 loop spans 16 amino acids. The CDR3 nucleotides read TGTGCCAGCACCCCAGGGTCGGGCTCTGGGGCCAACGTCCTGACTTTC. Translation gives CASTPGSGSGANVLTF.

Only a few counts were recorded for this clone. The rearrangement uses TRBV19 and TRBJ1-2; D gene uncertain. This CDR3 has 13 amino acids. Per germline, CDR1 LNHDA and CDR2 SQIVND (reference sequence). Trimming left V 3 bases short and J 2 bases short, with 7 bases between. The CDR3 DNA reads TGTGCCAGTAGTATGAGGGAGAACTATGGCTACACCTTC. It is translated as CASSMRENYGYTF.

The chain combines TRBV7-3 with TRBJ2-1; 8 bases match TRBD1. The CDR3 runs 14 residues. Germline V gene data show CDR1 as SGHTA and CDR2 as FQGTGA. The V segment lost 6 bases and the J segment 7 bases; nucleotides outside the gene matches: 8. The CDR3 spells CASSYGQGWNEQFF. The CDR3 region has the DNA TGTGCCAGCAGTTACGGACAGGGTTGGAATGAGCAGTTCTTC.

This chain connects TRBV7-2 to TRBJ1-2, with 8 bases aligning to TRBD1. The germline V gene encodes CDR1 SGHTA and CDR2 FQGNSA. CDR3 length equals 15 residues. Trimming took 7 bases from V and 8 from J; bases not matched to a gene: 15. The CDR3 nucleotides are TGTGCCAGCAACAGGGGGGGTACCCCTCCCATCGGCTACACCTTC. It specifies CASNRGGTPPIGYTF.

This chain links TRBV6-5 with TRBJ2-7; the match to TRBD1 covers 7 bases. Per the germline V gene, CDR1 is MNHEY and CDR2 is SVGAGI. The ends lost 6 bases at V and 7 bases at J; junction bases unmatched: 12. The CDR3 length is 14 residues. CDR3 nucleotides: TGTGCCAGCAGCAACAGGGGACAGCCGACGGAGCAGTACTTC. Amino acids: CASSNRGQPTEQYF.

The chain employs TRBV5-1 and TRBJ2-3; D remains unclear. Germline CDR1 is SGHRS and CDR2 is YFSETQ. The length of the CDR3 is 13 residues. Trimming pared 0 bases from V and 3 bases from J, leaving 5 bases between. The CDR3 nucleotides read TGCGCCAGCAGCTTGGGTAGAACAGATACGCAGTATTTT. Protein sequence: CASSLGRTDTQYF. The full variable domain, its missing parts supplied by reference TRBV5-1 and TRBJ2-3, is KAGVTQTPRYLIKTRGQQVTLSCSPISGHRSVSWYQQTPGQGLQFLFEYFSETQRNKGNFPGRFSGRQFSNSRSEMNVSTLELGDSALYLCASSLGRTDTQYFGPGTRLTVL.

V gene TRBV7-9 combines with J gene TRBJ1-1, with D perhaps matching TRBD1 (5 bases). This CDR3 is 14 amino acids long. V shed 3 bases and J shed 5 bases, with 13 bases lying between them. The germline V gene has CDR1 SEHNR and CDR2 FQNEAQ (reference sequence). The CDR3 bases are TGTGCCAGCAGCTTGGGGGGGGGATTAACTGAAGCTTTCTTT. Its translation: CASSLGGGLTEAFF. The whole variable domain, remainder taken from reference TRBV7-9 and TRBJ1-1, is DTGVSQNPRHKITKRGQNVTFRCDPISEHNRLYWYRQTLGQGPEFLTYFQNEAQLEKSRLLSDRFSAERPKGSFSTLEIQRTEQGDSAMYLCASSLGGGLTEAFFGQGTRLTVV.

The V and J genes are TRBV9 and TRBJ2-1, with D hard to call. With 0 bases removed from V and 6 bases from J, the gap between germline ends came to 13 bases. The CDR3 is 15 residues long. Germline V gene lookup returns CDR1 SGDLS and CDR2 YYNGEE. CDR3 bases: TGTGCCAGCAGCGTAGGAGGTAGAAGCCCCAATGAGCAGTTCTTC. Protein product: CASSVGGRSPNEQFF.